A single T cell receptor (beta chain) is shown here with its context. Under the authors' procedure: How many nucleated cells were present was estimated from reference gene primer amplification. Clones were sequenced by immunoSEQ multiplex PCR, and TCRdb holds only the in-frame ones, with some missing. That table gives V, J and clone size, and the DNA gave D and trimming. The data show about 210,000 clones, 90% to 95% seen once. The sample belongs to a study of blood T cell repertoires in COVID-19. On the study more broadly: From the United States, Italy and Spain came samples of acute and convalescent COVID-19. PBMCs, B-cell-depleted T cells, or T cells provided the cDNA or gDNA that made up the material.

After removal of 4 bases from V and 5 bases from J, the junction contained 4 bases not matched to a gene. The V gene's germline CDR1 is MNHEY and CDR2 SMNVEV (reference sequence). This CDR3 comprises 13 residues. The specimen sequenced was peripheral blood. This chain joins TRBV27 and TRBJ2-5; 7 bases line up with TRBD1. The sequence was obtained from a man younger than 45 with acute or convalescent COVID-19. CDR3 loop: CASSSRGPETQYF. CDR3 nucleotide sequence: TGTGCCAGCAGTTCAAGGGGGCCGGAGACCCAGTACTTC.